Each of the 2 T cell receptor beta chains below was sequenced from the same sample in a study of T cell responses to AZD1222 COVID-19 vaccine. Data came from immunoSEQ multiplex PCR; TCRdb stores just in-frame clones and leaves some out. This sample carries tens of thousands of clones, nearly 90% of them seen once, and the ten largest clones take over 1.2%. This specimen was peripheral blood, taken on day 0 of AZD1222 vaccination. Receptors originate from an adult in good health.

The chain links TRBV7-9 to TRBJ1-2, with unresolved D. Trimming pared 3 bases from V and 10 bases from J, leaving 6 bases between. Germline CDR1 reads SEHNR; CDR2 reads FQNEAQ (reference sequence). CDR3 size: 10 residues. The CDR3 is CASSFIDYTF. The CDR3 coding sequence is TGTGCCAGCAGCTTCATAGACTACACCTTC.

The chain couples TRBV27 to TRBJ1-2, with D possibly matching TRBD1 (5 bases). Germline-derived CDR1 and CDR2 are MNHEY and SMNVEV (reference sequence). V lost 6 bases and J 4 bases, leaving 15 bases between the germline ends. This CDR3 has 14 residues. The CDR3: CASRTLGGAYGYTF. CDR3 sequence (DNA): TGTGCCAGCAGGACCCTGGGGGGAGCCTATGGCTACACCTTC.